This entry lists 4 T cell receptor beta chains sequenced from one sample in a study of control samples from healthy donors and cancer patients. Sequencing was performed with immunoSEQ multiplex PCR; in TCRdb, only in-frame clones are kept and a portion is missing. The sample has more than 80,000 clones, 90% to 95% seen once. Sequencing was performed on blood. The origin of the receptors is a man younger than 30 in good health.

The V call is TRBV19, the J call TRBJ2-7, with D possibly being TRBD2 (7 bases). The CDR3 totals 14 residues. V lost 1 base and J 5 bases, leaving 12 bases between the germline ends. The germline V gene has CDR1 LNHDA and CDR2 SQIVND (reference sequence). CDR3 in DNA: TGTGCCAGTAGTATAGGAGGGGGGGCAGACGAGCAGTACTTC. This gives the protein CASSIGGGADEQYF.

The CDR3 region has the DNA TGCAGCGTTTACAAGGCCTACGAGCAGTACTTC. Residues: CSVYKAYEQYF. The chain has TRBV29-1 and TRBJ2-7; D is ambiguous. Germline loops: CDR1 SQVTM, CDR2 ANQGSEA. The CDR3 consists of 11 residues. V shed 5 bases and J shed 2 bases, with 7 bases lying between them.

The V gene is TRBV5-1, the J gene TRBJ2-5; 9 bases are shared with TRBD2. V shed 0 bases, J shed 2 bases, and the junction held 5 bases outside the gene matches. CDR1 is SGHRS and CDR2 is YFSETQ in the germline V gene. There are 16 residues in the CDR3. CDR3: CASSLERLAGQETQYF. In nucleotides, the CDR3 is TGCGCCAGCAGCTTGGAAAGGCTAGCGGGACAAGAGACCCAGTACTTC.

The chain has TRBV30 and TRBJ1-2; D gene unclear. V lost 2 bases and J lost 5, with 18 bases in between. In germline, CDR1 is GTSNPN, CDR2 SVGIG (reference sequence). The CDR3 spans 15 residues. The CDR3 DNA is TGTGCCTGGAGTCCCGCCGGCGGTGAAAGGTATGGCTACACCTTC. Amino acids: CAWSPAGGERYGYTF.